This T cell receptor beta chain is from a study of cytomegalovirus exposure and HLA in healthy donors. This CDR3 has 14 residues. V shed 5 bases, J shed 5 bases, and the junction held 5 bases outside the gene matches. Germline CDR1 and CDR2: MDHEN and SYDVKM. Study-wide findings and caveats: Among TCR beta chains of equal frequency, HLA-associated ones were more clonally expanded in a later analysis. In an earlier analysis, about 87% or about 30%: the productive usage of most TCR beta V segments.

This clone was counted only a few times. Its matching antigen is unknown. A multiplex PCR was run with 60 Vbeta primers and 13 Jbeta primers. TCRdb's copy holds only in-frame clones and misses some; the assay was immunoSEQ multiplex PCR. The table records under 250,000 clones, around 81% of them present only once. This chain uses TRBV28 with TRBJ1-2, with 10 nucleotides matching TRBD1. The sample consisted of PBMCs. The origin of this receptor is a woman between 50 and 59 years old in good health and CMV-seropositive. The CDR3 bases are TGTGCCAGCAGTCTGGACAGGGGGACTTATGGCTACACCTTC. Translation gives CASSLDRGTYGYTF.